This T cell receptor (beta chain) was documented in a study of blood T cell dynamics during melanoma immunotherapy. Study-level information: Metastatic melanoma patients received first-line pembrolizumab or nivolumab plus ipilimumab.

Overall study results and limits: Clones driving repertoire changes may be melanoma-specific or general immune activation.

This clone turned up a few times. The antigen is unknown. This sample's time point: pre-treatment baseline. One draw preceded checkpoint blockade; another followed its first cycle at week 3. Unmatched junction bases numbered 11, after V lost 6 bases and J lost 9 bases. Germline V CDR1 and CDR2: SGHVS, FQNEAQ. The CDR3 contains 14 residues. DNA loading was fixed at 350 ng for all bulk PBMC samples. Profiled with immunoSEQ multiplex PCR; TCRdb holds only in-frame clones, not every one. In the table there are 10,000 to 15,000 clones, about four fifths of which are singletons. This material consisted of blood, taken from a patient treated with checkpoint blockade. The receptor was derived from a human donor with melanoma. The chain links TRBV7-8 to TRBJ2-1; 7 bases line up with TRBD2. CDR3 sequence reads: CASRPQAGPSEQFF. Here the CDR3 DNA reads TGTGCCAGCAGACCTCAAGCGGGGCCGAGTGAGCAGTTCTTC.